Listed below are T cell receptor beta chains from one sample, sequenced in a study of response to subunit inactivated influenza vaccine. TCRdb independently ran MiXCR on the RT-PCR reads; one entry per CDR3 protein. The sample consists of approximately 520,000 distinct CDR3 sequences, 15% to 20% of them appearing once. Sequenced material: CD4+ T cells sorted from PBMCs, taken about 24 months after vaccination. The receptor source for this set is a man between 50 and 75 years old who received an inactivated influenza vaccine. The CDR3 runs from the conserved cysteine through the conserved F or W. A D gene is named only where the DNA matches it firmly. Clone sizes are given selectively: once, few, many, or a class where the clone is expanded.

v_call	d_call	j_call	clone_size	cdr3_nt	cdr3_aa
TRBV24-1	TRBD2	TRBJ2-2	NA	TGTGCCACCAGTGGTGCTAGCGGGTACACCGGGGAGCTGTTTTTT	CATSGASGYTGELFF
TRBV10-2	NA	TRBJ2-1	few	TGCGCCAGCACAGGGGCCAATGAGCAGTTCTTC	CASTGANEQFF
TRBV2	NA	TRBJ2-2	NA	TGTGCCAGCACTAGACTATTCCCCGGGGAGCTGTTTTTT	CASTRLFPGELFF
TRBV20-1	NA	TRBJ2-1	NA	TGCAGTGCTAAAGTTCCGGGACATCGCGCGAAGAGCTCCTACAATGAGCAGTTCTTC	CSAKVPGHRAKSSYNEQFF
TRBV6-2/TRBV6-3	NA	TRBJ1-1	few	TGTGCCAGCAGTTACCGGGCCAGGTACGGAGCTTTCTTT	CASSYRARYGAFF
TRBV27	TRBD2	TRBJ2-5	NA	TGTGCCAGCAGCTGGACTAGCGGGGGACAGACCCAGTACTTC	CASSWTSGGQTQYF
TRBV3-1	TRBD2	TRBJ2-7	NA	TGTGCCAGCAGCCAAGAAGTGTTTATCGAGCGGGGTTCCTTATACTCCTACGAGCAGTACTTC	CASSQEVFIERGSLYSYEQYF
TRBV6-2/TRBV6-3	NA	TRBJ2-3	NA	TGTGCCAGCAGTTCTTCCGGGGGTCATCCGTATTTT	CASSSSGGHPYF
TRBV15	TRBD2	TRBJ2-1	NA	TGTGCCACCAGCAGAGTACCCGGACTAGCAGTTTACAATGAGCAGTTCTTC	CATSRVPGLAVYNEQFF
TRBV6-2/TRBV6-3	NA	TRBJ2-5	NA	TGTGCCAGCAGTTACAGGCGCGGGGAGACCCAGTACTTC	CASSYRRGETQYF
TRBV12-3/TRBV12-4	TRBD2	TRBJ2-1	NA	TGTGCCAGCAGTTTTACGACCGGGACTAGCTACTACAATGAGCAGTTCTTC	CASSFTTGTSYYNEQFF
TRBV10-3	NA	TRBJ2-7	few	TGTGCCATCAGTGAGGACGGCTACGAGCAGTACTTC	CAISEDGYEQYF
TRBV30	TRBD2	TRBJ2-5	NA	TGTGCCTGGAGTTTCTTGGCTAGCGGGAGGGCCGTTGAGACCCAGTACTTC	CAWSFLASGRAVETQYF
TRBV6-2/TRBV6-3	NA	TRBJ2-1	NA	TGTGCCAGCAGTTACCTTTTATACACAGGGATTTCCTACAATGAGCAGTTCTTC	CASSYLLYTGISYNEQFF
TRBV6-1	NA	TRBJ2-5	NA	TGTGCCAGCAGACGCAACCAAGAGACCCAGTACTTC	CASRRNQETQYF
TRBV5-1	NA	TRBJ2-2	few	TGCGCCAGCAGCTCCTCGACGGTTAACACCGGGGAGCTGTTTTTT	CASSSSTVNTGELFF
TRBV20-1	NA	TRBJ2-2	few	TGCAGTGCTAGAGATCTTTTAAATAACACCGGGGAGCTGTTTTTT	CSARDLLNNTGELFF
TRBV20-1	TRBD1	TRBJ1-3	NA	TGCAGTGCTGCGGCAGGGGGTAGTTCGAGCTCTGGAAACACCATATATTTT	CSAAAGGSSSSGNTIYF
TRBV5-4	TRBD2	TRBJ2-1	few	TGTGCCAGCAGCTTGGTACTAGCGGGGCAATACAATGAGCAGTTCTTC	CASSLVLAGQYNEQFF
TRBV30	TRBD1	TRBJ1-5	few	TGTGCCTGGGCCCGACAGGGCTGGCAGCCCCAGCATTTT	CAWARQGWQPQHF
TRBV7-2	TRBD2	TRBJ2-1	NA	TGTGCCAGCAGCTTGACTAGCGGGAGGGATGAGCAGTTCTTC	CASSLTSGRDEQFF
TRBV7-2	TRBD2	TRBJ2-3	many	TGTGCCAGCAGCAACGGGGGCGGGAGGACAGATACGCAGTATTTT	CASSNGGGRTDTQYF
TRBV18	NA	TRBJ2-7	NA	TGTGCCAGCTCACCTCCTAGGACTCGGGGGGAGCAGTACTTC	CASSPPRTRGEQYF
TRBV29-1	NA	TRBJ1-1	few	TGCAGCGGACGTATAGAGACTGAAGGTGGTTTCTTT	CSGRIETEGGFF
TRBV5-1	TRBD2	TRBJ2-1	NA	TGCGCCAGCAGCTCCCGGGGGGAGGGTAATGAGCAGTTCTTC	CASSSRGEGNEQFF
TRBV6-5	NA	TRBJ2-1	NA	TGTGCCAGCAGTTGGACCGACCCCTCCAATGAGCAGTTCTTC	CASSWTDPSNEQFF